A single sample gave rise to the 27 T cell receptor beta chains below, sequenced in a study of CD8+CD57+ T cells in acquired aplastic anemia. Genomic DNA was employed as the template in profiling TCR beta VDJ and CDR3. TCRdb re-called the reads with MiXCR, one entry per CDR3 protein. The data show some 82,000 distinct CDR3 sequences, around 44% seen once. Sequenced material: sorted CD4+, CD8+, or CD8+CD57+ T cells (not recorded which) from PBMCs. The receptors were sampled from a human donor in good health, serving as a control.

There are many counts of this clonotype. CDR3 residues: CAISDPLEAGATDTQYF. CDR3 nucleotides: TGTGCCATCAGTGACCCTCTCGAGGCAGGGGCCACAGATACGCAGTATTTT. This rearrangement joins TRBV10-3 to TRBJ2-3; D possibly corresponds to TRBD1 (6 bases). Trimming pared 3 bases from V and 2 bases from J, leaving 18 bases between. The CDR3 contains 17 residues. From germline, CDR1 is ENHRY and CDR2 SYGVKD.

In its sample, this clonotype was seen many times. The V gene is TRBV14, the J gene TRBJ2-5; 11 bases fit TRBD2. CDR3 length: 16 amino acids. CDR1 is SGHDN, CDR2 FVKESK, per germline. V dropped 4 bases and J dropped 0; count of bases not matched to a gene: 4. Written as DNA, the CDR3 is TGTGCCAGCAGCCCACTAGCGGGGGCCTACCAAGAGACCCAGTACTTC. It encodes CASSPLAGAYQETQYF.

This clonotype was seen only once. The chain carries TRBV15 and TRBJ2-1; D not resolved. The CDR3 consists of 15 residues. The germline V gene encodes CDR1 LNHNV and CDR2 YYDKDF (reference sequence). Trimming cost V 2 bases and J 3 bases, with 11 bases left between them. The CDR3 region has the DNA TGTGCCACCAGCAGAAGTTCGGGCGACTACAATGAGCAGTTCTTC. Residues: CATSRSSGDYNEQFF. Full variable domain (remainder filled in from reference TRBV15 and TRBJ2-1): DAMVIQNPRYQVTQFGKPVTLSCSQTLNHNVMYWYQQKSSQAPKLLFHYYDKDFNNEADTPDNFQSRRPNTSFCFLDIRSPGLGDTAMYLCATSRSSGDYNEQFFGPGTRLTVL.

This clonotype was found many times. The rearrangement joins TRBV5-5 to TRBJ1-1; D remains ambiguous. Trimming pared 4 bases from V and 4 bases from J, leaving 11 bases between. This CDR3 has 13 amino acids. CDR1 is SGHKS and CDR2 is YYEKEE in the germline V gene (reference sequence). Here the CDR3 reads CASSIWSGTEAFF. DNA for the CDR3: TGTGCCAGCAGCATCTGGAGTGGCACTGAAGCTTTCTTT.

This clonotype came up a few times. This rearrangement joins TRBV6-1 to TRBJ1-1; D is undetermined. Trimming shortened V by 7 bases and J by 1 base, and 13 bases separated the two germline ends. The V gene's germline CDR1 is MNHNS and CDR2 SASEGT. CDR3 length equals 14 residues. The chain's CDR3 is CASMSGVPNTEAFF. CDR3 sequence (DNA): TGTGCCAGCATGTCCGGGGTTCCGAACACTGAAGCTTTCTTT.

This clonotype was picked up a small number of times. The chain is built from TRBV20-1 and TRBJ1-6; TRBD1 is a possible D gene (6 bases). The CDR3 has 14 residues. Looked up from germline, CDR1 is DFQATT and CDR2 is SNEGSKA (reference sequence). Trimming removed 4 bases from V and 1 base from J, with 8 bases in between. As DNA, the CDR3 is TGCAGTGCTACGGACAGATCCTATAATTCACCCCTCCACTTT. Encoded protein: CSATDRSYNSPLHF.

This clonotype has ten or more counts. The chain recombines TRBV20-1 with TRBJ1-2; 12 positions match TRBD1. Looked up from germline, CDR1 is DFQATT and CDR2 is SNEGSKA (reference sequence). After removal of 6 bases from V and 8 bases from J, the junction contained 16 bases not matched to a gene. The CDR3 consists of 16 residues. The DNA of the CDR3 is TGCAGTGCCCACCCGCTCCCGGGACAGGGGGCAAAAGGCTACACCTTC. Translating gives CSAHPLPGQGAKGYTF.

This chain joins TRBV6-1 and TRBJ1-6; no clear D. CDR3 size: 15 residues. Trimming cost V 7 bases and J 7 bases, with 17 bases left between them. Germline V lookup: CDR1 MNHNS, CDR2 SASEGT. CDR3 amino acids: CASTKTGVANSPLHF. As DNA, the CDR3 is TGTGCCAGCACCAAGACTGGGGTAGCGAATTCACCCCTCCACTTT.

CDR3 region: CSVAGLRLKGYNEQFF. In DNA form, the CDR3 reads TGCAGCGTTGCGGGACTTAGATTAAAGGGTTACAATGAGCAGTTCTTC. The V call is TRBV29-1, the J call TRBJ2-1; D might be TRBD2 (6 bases). Trimming took 4 bases from V and 4 from J, leaving 20 bases between them. The CDR3 runs to 16 residues. Per germline, CDR1 SQVTM and CDR2 ANQGSEA.

The count of this clonotype is one. V is TRBV11-3 and J is TRBJ1-2; no definite D call. Germline CDR1 SGHNT, CDR2 YENEEA. This CDR3 contains 14 residues. The V end was cut by 2 bases, the J end by 4 bases, with 11 bases between. The CDR3: CASSLQDLVYGYTF. DNA for the CDR3: TGTGCCAGCAGCTTACAGGACCTCGTCTATGGCTACACCTTC.

This clonotype was seen once. V and J are TRBV19 and TRBJ2-7, with D unclear. Germline values: CDR1 LNHDA, CDR2 SQIVND (reference sequence). The ends were cut back, 0 bases at V and 2 bases at J, with 8 bases in the middle. The length of the CDR3 is 14 residues. The CDR3 DNA reads TGTGCCAGTAGTATAGACGACGGTGCCTACGAGCAGTACTTC. Translation: CASSIDDGAYEQYF.

This clonotype was picked up many times. The chain couples TRBV2 to TRBJ1-1; D unclear. There are 15 residues in the CDR3. V was cut by 9 bases and J by 0 bases, with 17 bases left in between. Germline lookup yields CDR1 SNHLY and CDR2 FYNNEI. This chain's CDR3 is CASRHGEYMNTEAFF. CDR3 DNA sequence: TGTGCCAGTAGACACGGAGAGTACATGAACACTGAAGCTTTCTTT.

This clonotype came up many times. The chain is built from TRBV24-1 and TRBJ2-2, with D unclear. Germline lookup yields CDR1 KGHDR and CDR2 SFDVKD. This CDR3 has 12 amino acids. The ends were cut back, 9 bases at V and 6 bases at J, with 10 bases in the middle. CDR3 nucleotides: TGTGCCACCTGCAGCCTGGCCGGGGAGCTGTTTTTT. Protein: CATCSLAGELFF.

Points on this clonotype: This sequence may be a read error, since a much larger clone differs from it by one base. V usage is TRBV7-9 and J usage is TRBJ1-4, with D unclear. Germline V gene data show CDR1 as SEHNR and CDR2 as FQNEAQ (reference sequence). The CDR3 is 14 amino acids. In DNA form, the CDR3 reads TGTGCCAGCAGCGACCCGTATGGGGATGAAGAACTGTTTTTT. Its protein is CASSDPYGDEELFF.

This clonotype was found once. This may come from a read error, since a much larger clone is one base off. Written as DNA, the CDR3 is TGTGCCAGCAGCGTAGGGGGGGCAGGGGAAGCTTTCTTT. Protein product: CASSVGGAGEAFF. The chain links TRBV9 to TRBJ1-1; maybe TRBD1 (6 bases). The CDR3 loop spans 13 amino acids. V was cut by 0 bases and J by 8 bases, with 11 bases left in between. CDR1 and CDR2 from the germline V gene are SGDLS and YYNGEE. Full variable domain (outside the CDR3, taken from reference TRBV9 and TRBJ1-1): DSGVTQTPKHLITATGQRVTLRCSPRSGDLSVYWYQQSLDQGLQFLIQYYNGEERAKGNILERFSAQQFPDLHSELNLSSLELGDSALYFCASSVGGAGEAFFGQGTRLTVV.

Only a few counts were recorded for this clonotype. This rearrangement joins TRBV7-2 to TRBJ2-1; D not resolved. CDR1 SGHTA and CDR2 FQGNSA come from the germline V gene. V shed 1 base and J shed 1 base, with 8 bases lying between them. The CDR3 is 15 amino acids. The CDR3, as DNA: TGTGCCAGCAGCTTAGACCCCGATTCCTACAATGAGCAGTTCTTC. Encoded protein: CASSLDPDSYNEQFF.

On this clonotype: One end of the junction is discordant with germline, which a read error may explain. The genes are TRBV25-1 and TRBJ2-3; TRBD2 agrees at 9 bases. Germline V gives CDR1 MGHDK, CDR2 SYGVNS. The CDR3 is made up of 15 amino acids. CDR3 in DNA: TGTGCCAGCAGTGCCCTAGCGGGAATCACAGATACACAGTATTTT. Translated: CASSALAGITDTQYF. The variable domain in full, completed from reference TRBV25-1 and TRBJ2-3, reads EADIYQTPRYLVIGTGKKITLECSQTMGHDKMYWYQQDPGMELHLIHYSYGVNSTEKGDLSSESTVSRIRTEHFPLTLESARPSHTSQYLCASSALAGITDTQYFGPGTRLTVL.

There are many counts of this clonotype. The chain has TRBV9 and TRBJ1-3, with D unresolved. Trimming cost V 4 bases and J 0 bases, with 8 bases left between them. Germline-derived CDR1 and CDR2 are SGDLS and YYNGEE. There are 14 residues in the CDR3. The CDR3 DNA follows: TGTGCCAGCAGCCCTCCGAGCTCTGGAAACACCATATATTTT. This codes for CASSPPSSGNTIYF.

V is TRBV5-1 and J is TRBJ1-4; TRBD1 matches at 7 bases. The ends lost 4 bases at V and 0 bases at J; junction bases unmatched: 6. The CDR3 is made up of 16 amino acids. Germline CDR1 and CDR2: SGHRS and YFSETQ. The chain's CDR3 is CASSLGQRATNEKLFF. DNA for the CDR3: TGCGCCAGCAGCCTGGGACAGCGGGCAACTAATGAAAAACTGTTTTTT.

This clonotype appeared a few times. The chain joins TRBV30 to TRBJ1-1, with TRBD1 matching 11 bases. Germline CDR1 and CDR2: GTSNPN and SVGIG (reference sequence). The J segment lost 2 bases and the V segment lost 8 bases, leaving 7 bases of the junction unmatched. This CDR3 is built from 14 residues. In DNA, the CDR3 is TGTGCCGGACAGGGGGCTGTAGTAAACACTGAAGCTTTCTTT. Translation gives CAGQGAVVNTEAFF.

This clonotype occurred once. This chain links TRBV20-1 with TRBJ2-7; the match to TRBD2 covers 12 bases. Germline assignment: CDR1 DFQATT and CDR2 SNEGSKA (reference sequence). The CDR3 covers 15 residues. V shed 1 base, J shed 1 base, and the junction held 2 bases outside the gene matches. The CDR3 sequence is CSARGTSGDSYEQYF. The CDR3 DNA is TGCAGTGCTAGAGGGACTAGCGGGGATTCCTACGAGCAGTACTTC.

This clonotype was observed at least ten times. The chain combines TRBV29-1 with TRBJ2-1; 7 nucleotides match TRBD2. After removal of 6 bases from V and 0 bases from J, the junction contained 11 bases not matched to a gene. Germline V CDR1 and CDR2: SQVTM, ANQGSEA. This CDR3 is built from 16 residues. Here the CDR3 DNA reads TGCAGCGTGGTAAAAGCGGGGATAAGCTCCTACAATGAGCAGTTCTTC. This codes for CSVVKAGISSYNEQFF.

The chain has TRBV19 and TRBJ1-1, with D hard to call. Germline CDR1 reads LNHDA; CDR2 reads SQIVND (reference sequence). This CDR3 comprises 15 residues. V was cut by 5 bases and J by 5 bases, with 18 bases left in between. CDR3 sequence: CASSQRRTQGTEAFF. In nucleotides, the CDR3 is TGTGCCAGTAGTCAACGACGGACCCAAGGAACTGAAGCTTTCTTT.

The chain employs TRBV9 and TRBJ1-6; D is possibly TRBD1 (6 bases). V lost 3 bases and J lost 0, with 7 bases in between. The germline V gene encodes CDR1 SGDLS and CDR2 YYNGEE. The CDR3 sequence is 15 residues long. The CDR3 bases are TGTGCCAGCAGCGCGGACAGCTCCTATAATTCACCCCTCCACTTT. It encodes CASSADSSYNSPLHF.

The rearrangement uses TRBV20-1 and TRBJ1-2; a weak D match, TRBD1 (6 bases). Germline assignment: CDR1 DFQATT and CDR2 SNEGSKA (reference sequence). The CDR3 spans 12 residues. Trimming took 4 bases from V and 5 from J, leaving 11 bases between them. CDR3: CSATGTPYGYTF. CDR3 coding DNA: TGCAGTGCTACCGGGACACCATATGGCTACACCTTC.

There are many counts of this clonotype. J is TRBJ2-3 and V is TRBV25-1; 8 nucleotides match TRBD2. After removal of 6 bases from V and 4 bases from J, the junction contained 9 bases not matched to a gene. Looked up from germline, CDR1 is MGHDK and CDR2 is SYGVNS. This CDR3 has 15 residues. The CDR3 sequence is CASSPEAGDSDTQYF. The CDR3 DNA is TGTGCCAGCAGCCCCGAAGCGGGGGATTCAGATACGCAGTATTTT.

About this clonotype itself: A read error may explain this, as a much larger clone is one base away. The chain combines TRBV7-2 with TRBJ1-3; the D is unclear. CDR1 and CDR2 from the germline V gene are SGHTA and FQGNSA. This CDR3 contains 17 residues. V was shortened by 1 base and J by 0 bases, with 13 bases between the two germline ends. The CDR3 protein is CASSLDFLSASGNTIYF. DNA for the CDR3: TGTGCCAGCAGCTTAGACTTCCTAAGCGCCTCTGGAAACACCATATATTTT.